The next 10 T cell receptor beta chains were all read from a single sample in a study of TIL therapy for anti-PD-1-resistant metastatic lung cancer. Time point in this sample: pre-treatment sample, taken before nivolumab and TIL therapy. Sequencing used immunoSEQ v3. Profiling relied on immunoSEQ multiplex PCR, and the TCRdb table lists in-frame clones only, not all of them. The sample includes tens of thousands of clones, under 75% of them seen just once. This specimen was blood, taken at baseline. These TCRs come from a person between 30 and 80 years old with non-small cell lung cancer.

This chain connects TRBV15 to TRBJ1-2; unclear D gene. V lost 5 bases and J lost 1, with 8 bases in between. Germline V gene lookup returns CDR1 LNHNV and CDR2 YYDKDF (reference sequence). This CDR3 has 13 residues. This CDR3 reads CATSERYNYGYTF. The CDR3 DNA is TGTGCCACCAGCGAACGATATAACTATGGCTACACCTTC. The variable domain in full, with the rest retrieved from reference TRBV15 and TRBJ1-2, is DAMVIQNPRYQVTQFGKPVTLSCSQTLNHNVMYWYQQKSSQAPKLLFHYYDKDFNNEADTPDNFQSRRPNTSFCFLDIRSPGLGDTAMYLCATSERYNYGYTFGSGTRLTVV.

The table lists this clone with a few counts. The J gene is TRBJ2-7, the V gene TRBV29-1; 9 positions agree with TRBD1. The CDR3 contains 16 residues. Germline trimming cut 0 bases from V and 0 bases from J; bases unmatched to any gene: 6. Germline values: CDR1 SQVTM, CDR2 ANQGSEA. The CDR3 reads CSVEERGQGRSYEQYF. CDR3 DNA: TGCAGCGTTGAAGAACGAGGACAGGGGCGCTCCTACGAGCAGTACTTC.

J is TRBJ2-5 and V is TRBV12-5, with D hard to call. This CDR3 has 13 amino acids. V dropped 1 base and J dropped 8 bases, with 11 bases sitting between them. Germline CDR1 LGHNT, CDR2 FRNRAP. DNA of the CDR3: TGTGCTAGTGGTTTGGCCACGTGGGGAACCCAGTACTTC. It codes for CASGLATWGTQYF.

This clone was found once. The V call is TRBV7-9, the J call TRBJ1-4, with no clear D. CDR1 and CDR2 (germline): SEHNR, FQNEAQ (reference sequence). The CDR3 totals 14 residues. Trimming cost V 8 bases and J 4 bases, with 14 bases left between them. CDR3 bases: TGTGCCAGCTCTCGGGGAGACAATAATGAAAAACTGTTTTTT. Translated: CASSRGDNNEKLFF.

This clone has just one count. V and J are TRBV11-2 and TRBJ2-1, with D possibly being TRBD1 (5 bases). Germline V gene sequence: CDR1 SGHAT, CDR2 FQNNGV. The CDR3 extends over 15 amino acids. The germline V and J ends were trimmed by 1 base and 2 bases, with 9 bases remaining between them. The CDR3 DNA reads as TGTGCCAGCAGCTTAGGGGTGGGGCCCTACAATGAGCAGTTCTTC. As protein: CASSLGVGPYNEQFF.

The V and J genes are TRBV7-2 and TRBJ2-5; 7 bases are a match to TRBD2. Germline loops: CDR1 SGHTA, CDR2 FQGNSA. CDR3 length equals 16 residues. V was pared by 0 bases and J by 1 base, with 5 bases of the junction left unmatched. The CDR3 loop reads CASSLAPGTTQETQYF. CDR3 in DNA: TGTGCCAGCAGCTTAGCCCCCGGGACTACCCAAGAGACCCAGTACTTC.

This chain joins TRBV7-8 and TRBJ1-2; TRBD1 aligns across 8 bases. Trimming took 2 bases from V and 6 from J; bases not matched to a gene: 8. The CDR3 is 15 residues long. Germline V gives CDR1 SGHVS, CDR2 FQNEAQ. The CDR3 here is CASSLYGRGLDGYTF. The DNA of the CDR3 is TGTGCCAGCAGCTTATACGGCAGGGGGCTTGATGGCTACACCTTC. Supplemented by reference TRBV7-8 and TRBJ1-2, the full variable domain reads GAGVSQSPRYKVAKRGQDVALRCDPISGHVSLFWYQQALGQGPEFLTYFQNEAQLDKSGLPSDRFFAERPEGSVSTLKIQRTQQEDSAVYLCASSLYGRGLDGYTFGSGTRLTVV.

There are a few counts of this clone. V gene TRBV6-1 combines with J gene TRBJ1-2, with TRBD1 matching over 7 bases. The CDR3 runs to 15 residues. J lost 3 bases, V lost 6 bases, and 10 bases had no gene match. CDR1 and CDR2 (germline): MNHNS, SASEGT. CDR3 region: CASREGVGGDYGYTF. The CDR3 DNA reads as TGTGCCAGCAGGGAGGGGGTAGGGGGCGACTATGGCTACACCTTC.

This clone was counted between two and nine times. The chain employs TRBV5-1 and TRBJ1-2; 8 bases line up with TRBD1. The V gene end was trimmed by 4 bases and the J gene end by 4 bases; junction bases not matched to a gene: 6. Germline CDR1 and CDR2: SGHRS and YFSETQ. The CDR3 runs 14 residues. The CDR3 region is CASSTGTGGYGYTF. CDR3 coding DNA: TGCGCCAGCAGCACCGGGACAGGTGGCTATGGCTACACCTTC.

This rearrangement joins TRBV5-1 to TRBJ1-6; D might be TRBD1 (6 bases). The length of the CDR3 is 15 residues. Germline CDR1 is SGHRS and CDR2 is YFSETQ. V gave up 2 bases and J gave up 5 bases, with 11 bases separating them. The CDR3 here is CASSFLTGDNSPLHF. DNA for the CDR3: TGCGCCAGCAGCTTTTTGACAGGTGATAATTCACCCCTCCACTTT.